This TCR beta chain was obtained from a study of CD8 T cells in ankylosing spondylitis. Study-level findings and limits: Made up of 7 to 9 highly homologous variants, a TCR beta motif appeared characteristic of ankylosing spondylitis blood. Reported data indicate significant enrichment of disease-linked clones within matched ankylosing spondylitis synovial fluid. Disease-associated clonotypes exhibited CD8+ identity and were relatively infrequent in peripheral blood.

CDR3 length equals 14 residues. Germline V lookup: CDR1 DFQATT, CDR2 SNEGSKA (reference sequence). Trimming left V 0 bases short and J 2 bases short, with 9 bases between. 5'-RACE, quantitative and with molecular barcodes, yielded the TCR beta libraries. Using its own MiXCR run on the 5' RACE reads, TCRdb lists one record per CDR3 protein. Here the sample spans 300,000 to 400,000 distinct CDR3 sequences, roughly 14% being singletons. This clonotype was counted a few times. Its antigen is undetermined. The source of this sequence is a male donor with ankylosing spondylitis or in good health (not recorded which). Sequencing used blood, either unsorted or a sorted T cell fraction (not recorded which). The rearrangement joins TRBV20-1 to TRBJ2-3, with D tentatively TRBD1 or TRBD2 (5 bases each). The CDR3, as DNA: TGCAGTGCTAGAGAAGGGACCCCCACAGATACGCAGTATTTT. Translated: CSAREGTPTDTQYF.